This TCR beta chain was recovered during a study of T cell changes during pregnancy in multiple sclerosis (dated by TCRdb to the late 2010s). For the wider study: The study looked at changes in the T cell repertoire across pregnancy in women with multiple sclerosis.

V loses 0 bases, J loses 6 bases, and the germline ends lie 12 bases apart. The CDR3 holds 14 amino acids from the cysteine to the phenylalanine. CDR3 DNA only is kept here, 42 bases in frame from base 1. CDR1 and CDR2 are read off the germline V gene (reference sequence) as SGHNT and YYREEE. About this clone itself: There is no known antigen for this receptor. No much larger clone is present one base from it, and per-base qualities are unavailable.

Receptor amplification or capture employed the immunoSEQ multiplex PCR assay. In its TCRdb copy, this immuneACCESS table keeps in-frame sequences only and misses some clones. Where compared with another copy, unresolved V genes explain less than half of these, and the others have no known cause. Within this sample are tens of thousands of clones, with about 96% of them counted one time only. 0.75% to 0.9% of the sample comes from the top ten. The TCR originated in a female donor with multiple sclerosis, enrolled in a pregnancy study. This sequence uses TRBV5-4 and TRBJ1-2; a weak D assignment points to TRBD1 (5 bases agree). The source was peripheral blood, collected in the second trimester of pregnancy. The base sequence is TGTGCCAGCAGCTTGGAGGGGATAAGCCATGGCTACACCTTC. It codes for CASSLEGISHGYTF.